This T cell receptor (beta chain) was recorded in a study of CD8 T cells in ankylosing spondylitis. General observations from the study: Among TCR beta sequences, a motif of eight highly homologous variants appeared characteristic of ankylosing spondylitis blood. There was reportedly significant enrichment of clones that were disease-linked in matched ankylosing spondylitis synovial fluid.

Quantitative molecular-barcoded 5'-RACE generated the TCR beta libraries. TCRdb independently ran MiXCR on the 5' RACE reads; one entry per CDR3 protein. The sample carries some 220,000 distinct CDR3 sequences, about 7% recorded once. This clonotype appeared many times. Its antigen remains unidentified. Germline CDR1 is SNHLY and CDR2 is FYNNEI. The CDR3 sequence is 15 residues long. V was clipped by 8 bases and J by 5 bases, with 21 bases between them. The TCR comes from a male donor with ankylosing spondylitis. The chain joins TRBV2 to TRBJ1-1; TRBD1 is a possible D gene (5 bases). Sequences were obtained from blood, either unsorted or a sorted T cell fraction (not recorded which). CDR3 loop: CASSQSQGRRTEAFF. Written as DNA, the CDR3 is TGTGCCAGCTCCCAATCCCAGGGAAGGAGGACTGAAGCTTTCTTT. Full variable domain (rest looked up from reference TRBV2 and TRBJ1-1): EPEVTQTPSHQVTQMGQEVILRCVPISNHLYFYWYRQILGQKVEFLVSFYNNEISEKSEIFDDQFSVERPDGSNFTLKIRSTKLEDSAMYFCASSQSQGRRTEAFFGQGTRLTVV.